This TCR beta chain comes out of a study of early T cells in non-severe SARS-CoV-2 infection. Study-wide background: The study sequenced bulk RNA from unsorted whole blood, with chains unpaired. Study outcomes and limitations: Anti-spike CD8 specificities were favored by VDJdb matching, whose results missed private and CD4 specificities.

Germline-derived CDR1 and CDR2 are SNHLY and FYNNEI. V gave up 8 bases and J gave up 2 bases; unmatched junction bases: 1. This CDR3 is built from 12 residues. This clonotype was recorded a few times. Its antigen is unidentified. Each cDNA molecule carried a unique molecular identifier. TCRdb reanalysed the 5' RACE reads using MiXCR and keeps one entry per CDR3 protein. The sample includes more than 95,000 distinct CDR3 sequences, over 15% of them seen just once. This clonotype originated in an adult who was a healthcare worker with PCR-confirmed SARS-CoV-2 infection or an uninfected control (not recorded which). The specimen was whole blood. This rearrangement joins TRBV2 to TRBJ2-7; 9 bases match TRBD2. In DNA form, the CDR3 reads TGTGCCAGCGCTAGCGGGACCTACGAGCAGTACTTC. Residues: CASASGTYEQYF.